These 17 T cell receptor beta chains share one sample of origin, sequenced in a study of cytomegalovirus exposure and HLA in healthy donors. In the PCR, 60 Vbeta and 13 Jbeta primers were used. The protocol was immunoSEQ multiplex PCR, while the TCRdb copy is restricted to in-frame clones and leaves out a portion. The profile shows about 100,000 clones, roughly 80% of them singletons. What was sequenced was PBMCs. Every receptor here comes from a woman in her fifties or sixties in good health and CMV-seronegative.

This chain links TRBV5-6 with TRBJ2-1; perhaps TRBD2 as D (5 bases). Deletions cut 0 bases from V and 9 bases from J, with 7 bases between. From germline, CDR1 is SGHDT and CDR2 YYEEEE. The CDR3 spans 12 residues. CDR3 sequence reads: CASSLGRAEQFF. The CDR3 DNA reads TGTGCCAGCAGCTTGGGGCGGGCTGAGCAGTTCTTC.

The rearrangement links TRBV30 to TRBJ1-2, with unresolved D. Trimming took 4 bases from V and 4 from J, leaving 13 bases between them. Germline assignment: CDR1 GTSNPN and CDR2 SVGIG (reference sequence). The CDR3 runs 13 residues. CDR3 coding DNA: TGTGCCTGGAATTTGGCAGGCATCTATGGCTACACCTTC. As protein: CAWNLAGIYGYTF.

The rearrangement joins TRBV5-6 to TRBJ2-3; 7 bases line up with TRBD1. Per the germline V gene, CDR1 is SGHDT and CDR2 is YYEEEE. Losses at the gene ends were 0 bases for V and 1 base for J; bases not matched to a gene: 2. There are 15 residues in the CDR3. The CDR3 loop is CASSLGTGGTDTQYF. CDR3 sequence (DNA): TGTGCCAGCAGCTTGGGTACAGGGGGCACAGATACGCAGTATTTT.

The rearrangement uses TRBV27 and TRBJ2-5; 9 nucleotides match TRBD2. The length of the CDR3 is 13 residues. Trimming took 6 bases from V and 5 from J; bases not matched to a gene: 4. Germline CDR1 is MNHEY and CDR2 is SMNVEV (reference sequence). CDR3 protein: CASRGLAVETQYF. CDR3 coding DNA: TGTGCCAGCAGGGGACTAGCCGTGGAGACCCAGTACTTC.

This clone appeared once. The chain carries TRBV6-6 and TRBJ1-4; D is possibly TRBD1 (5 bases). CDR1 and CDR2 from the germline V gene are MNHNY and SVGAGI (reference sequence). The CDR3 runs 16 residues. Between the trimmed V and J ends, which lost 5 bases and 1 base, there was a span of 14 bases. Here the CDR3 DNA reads TGTGCCAGCAGTAGAAGACAGTCCCAAACTAATGAAAAACTGTTTTTT. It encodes CASSRRQSQTNEKLFF.

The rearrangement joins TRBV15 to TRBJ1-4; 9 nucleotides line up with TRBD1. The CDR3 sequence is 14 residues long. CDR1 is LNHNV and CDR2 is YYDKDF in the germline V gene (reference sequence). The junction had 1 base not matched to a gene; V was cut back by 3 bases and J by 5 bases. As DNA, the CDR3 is TGTGCCACCAGCAGGGACAGGGGCAATGAAAAACTGTTTTTT. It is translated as CATSRDRGNEKLFF.

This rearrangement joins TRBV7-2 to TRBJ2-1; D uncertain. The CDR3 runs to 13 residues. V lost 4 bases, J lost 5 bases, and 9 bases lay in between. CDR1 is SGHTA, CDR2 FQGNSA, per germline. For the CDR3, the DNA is TGTGCCAGCAGCTACGACTTCAACAATGAGCAGTTCTTC. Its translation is CASSYDFNNEQFF.

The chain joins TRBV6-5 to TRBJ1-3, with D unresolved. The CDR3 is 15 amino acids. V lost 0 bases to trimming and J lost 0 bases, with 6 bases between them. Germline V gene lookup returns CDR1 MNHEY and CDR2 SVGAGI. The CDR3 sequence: CASSYSPVSGNTIYF. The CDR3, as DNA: TGTGCCAGCAGTTACTCCCCGGTCTCTGGAAACACCATATATTTT.

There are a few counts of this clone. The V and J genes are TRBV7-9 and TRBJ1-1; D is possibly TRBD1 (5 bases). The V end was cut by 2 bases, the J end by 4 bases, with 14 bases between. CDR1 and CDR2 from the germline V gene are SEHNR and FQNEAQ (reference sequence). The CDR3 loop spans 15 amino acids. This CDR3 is CASSLNGGVGTEAFF. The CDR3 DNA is TGTGCCAGCAGCTTAAACGGGGGTGTTGGCACTGAAGCTTTCTTT. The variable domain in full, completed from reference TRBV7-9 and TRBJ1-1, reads DTGVSQNPRHKITKRGQNVTFRCDPISEHNRLYWYRQTLGQGPEFLTYFQNEAQLEKSRLLSDRFSAERPKGSFSTLEIQRTEQGDSAMYLCASSLNGGVGTEAFFGQGTRLTVV.

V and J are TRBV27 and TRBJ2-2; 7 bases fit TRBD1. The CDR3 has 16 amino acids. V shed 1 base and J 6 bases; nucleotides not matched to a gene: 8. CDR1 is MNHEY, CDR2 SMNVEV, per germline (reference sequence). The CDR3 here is CASSLFQGDMAGELFF. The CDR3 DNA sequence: TGTGCCAGCAGTTTATTCCAGGGGGATATGGCCGGGGAGCTGTTTTTT.

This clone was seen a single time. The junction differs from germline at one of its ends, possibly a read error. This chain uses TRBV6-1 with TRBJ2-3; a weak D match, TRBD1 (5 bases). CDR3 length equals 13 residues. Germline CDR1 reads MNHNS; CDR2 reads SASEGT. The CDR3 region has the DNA TGTGCCAGCGCCGGTAGGGGCACATATACGCAGTATTTT. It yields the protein CASAGRGTYTQYF.

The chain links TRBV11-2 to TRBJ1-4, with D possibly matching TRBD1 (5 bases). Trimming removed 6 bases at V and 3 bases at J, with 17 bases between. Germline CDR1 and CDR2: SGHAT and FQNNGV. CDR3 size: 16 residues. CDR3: CASSQGGAVPNEKLFF. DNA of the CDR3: TGTGCCAGCAGTCAGGGTGGGGCAGTCCCTAATGAAAAACTGTTTTTT.

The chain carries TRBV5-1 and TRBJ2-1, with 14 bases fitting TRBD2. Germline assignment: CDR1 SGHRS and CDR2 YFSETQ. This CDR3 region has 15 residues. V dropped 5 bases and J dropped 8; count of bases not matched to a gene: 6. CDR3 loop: CASRSGTSGGDEQFF. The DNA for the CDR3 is TGCGCCAGCAGATCCGGGACTAGCGGGGGAGATGAGCAGTTCTTC.

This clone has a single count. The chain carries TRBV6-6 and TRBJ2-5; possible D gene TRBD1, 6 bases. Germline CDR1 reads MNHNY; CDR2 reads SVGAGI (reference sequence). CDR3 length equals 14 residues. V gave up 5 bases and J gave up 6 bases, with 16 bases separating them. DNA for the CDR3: TGTGCCAGCAGTGCCTCCAGGGGCGAGCAGACCCAGTACTTC. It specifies CASSASRGEQTQYF.

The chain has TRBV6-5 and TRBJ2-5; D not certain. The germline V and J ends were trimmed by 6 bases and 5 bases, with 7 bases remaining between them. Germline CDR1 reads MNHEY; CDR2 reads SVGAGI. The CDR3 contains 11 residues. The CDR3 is CASRLLETQYF. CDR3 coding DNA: TGTGCCAGCAGACTCCTGGAGACCCAGTACTTC.

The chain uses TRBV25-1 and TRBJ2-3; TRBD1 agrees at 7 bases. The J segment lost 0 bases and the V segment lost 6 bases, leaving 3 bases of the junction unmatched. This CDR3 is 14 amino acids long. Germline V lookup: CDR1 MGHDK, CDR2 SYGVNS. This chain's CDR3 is CASSGQDSTDTQYF. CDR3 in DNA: TGTGCCAGCAGCGGACAGGACAGCACAGATACGCAGTATTTT.

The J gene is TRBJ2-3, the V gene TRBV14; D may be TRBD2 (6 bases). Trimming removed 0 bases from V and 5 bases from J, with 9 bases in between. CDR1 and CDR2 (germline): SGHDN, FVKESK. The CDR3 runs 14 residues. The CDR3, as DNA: TGTGCCAGCAGCCAAGATTGGGGGGAAGATACGCAGTATTTT. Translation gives CASSQDWGEDTQYF.